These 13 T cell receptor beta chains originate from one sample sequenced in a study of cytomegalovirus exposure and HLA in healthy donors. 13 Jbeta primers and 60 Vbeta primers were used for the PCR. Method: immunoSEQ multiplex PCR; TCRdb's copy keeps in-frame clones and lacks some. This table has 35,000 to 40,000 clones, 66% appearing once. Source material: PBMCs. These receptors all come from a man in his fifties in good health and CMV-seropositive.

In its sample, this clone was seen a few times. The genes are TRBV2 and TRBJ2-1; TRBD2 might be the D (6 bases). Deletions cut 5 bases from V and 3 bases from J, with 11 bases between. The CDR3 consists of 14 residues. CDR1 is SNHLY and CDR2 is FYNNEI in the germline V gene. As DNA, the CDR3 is TGTGCCAGCAGTTGGGGGGAGATCTACAATGAGCAGTTCTTC. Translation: CASSWGEIYNEQFF.

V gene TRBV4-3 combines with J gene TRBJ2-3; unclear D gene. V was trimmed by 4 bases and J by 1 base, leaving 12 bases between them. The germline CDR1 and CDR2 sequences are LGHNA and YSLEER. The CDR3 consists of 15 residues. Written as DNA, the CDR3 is TGCGCCAGCAGCCGGTTCCTAAGCGGCACAGATACGCAGTATTTT. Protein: CASSRFLSGTDTQYF.

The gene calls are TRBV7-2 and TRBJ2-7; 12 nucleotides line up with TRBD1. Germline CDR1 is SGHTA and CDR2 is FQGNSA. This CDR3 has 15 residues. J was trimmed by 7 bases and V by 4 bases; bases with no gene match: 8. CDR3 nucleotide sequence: TGTGCCAGCAGCTATTCCGGGACAGGGGGCTTGGAGCAGTACTTC. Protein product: CASSYSGTGGLEQYF.

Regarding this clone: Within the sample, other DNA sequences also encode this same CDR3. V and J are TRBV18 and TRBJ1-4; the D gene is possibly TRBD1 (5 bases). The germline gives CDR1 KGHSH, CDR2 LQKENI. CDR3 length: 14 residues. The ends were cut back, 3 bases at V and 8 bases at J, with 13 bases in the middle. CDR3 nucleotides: TGTGCCAGCTCACCGGAGGGACTAAACGAAAAACTGTTTTTT. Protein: CASSPEGLNEKLFF.

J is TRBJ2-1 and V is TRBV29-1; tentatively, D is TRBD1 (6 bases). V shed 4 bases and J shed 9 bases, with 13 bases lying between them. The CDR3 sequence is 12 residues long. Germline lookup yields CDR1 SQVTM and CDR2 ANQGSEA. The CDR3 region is CSVALQGTEQFF. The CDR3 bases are TGCAGCGTTGCCCTACAGGGTACTGAGCAGTTCTTC.

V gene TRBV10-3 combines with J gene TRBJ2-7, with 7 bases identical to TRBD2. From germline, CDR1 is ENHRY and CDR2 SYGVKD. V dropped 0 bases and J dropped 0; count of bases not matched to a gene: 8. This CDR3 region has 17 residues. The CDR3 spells CAISESGRDLGSYEQYF. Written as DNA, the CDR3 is TGTGCCATCAGTGAGTCTGGGAGGGACTTAGGCTCCTACGAGCAGTACTTC.

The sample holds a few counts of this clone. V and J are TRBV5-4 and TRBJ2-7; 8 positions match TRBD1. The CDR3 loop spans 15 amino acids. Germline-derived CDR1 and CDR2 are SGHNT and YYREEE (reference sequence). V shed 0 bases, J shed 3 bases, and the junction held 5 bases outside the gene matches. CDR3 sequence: CASSLERTGYYEQYF. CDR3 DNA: TGTGCCAGCAGCTTGGAGCGGACAGGGTACTACGAGCAGTACTTC.

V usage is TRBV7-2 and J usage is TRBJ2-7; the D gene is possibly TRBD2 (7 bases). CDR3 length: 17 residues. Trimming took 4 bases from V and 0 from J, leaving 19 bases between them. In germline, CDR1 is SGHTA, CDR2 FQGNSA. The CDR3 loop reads CASSYPGEGGSSYEQYF. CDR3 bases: TGTGCCAGCAGCTACCCTGGGGAGGGGGGCAGCTCCTACGAGCAGTACTTC.

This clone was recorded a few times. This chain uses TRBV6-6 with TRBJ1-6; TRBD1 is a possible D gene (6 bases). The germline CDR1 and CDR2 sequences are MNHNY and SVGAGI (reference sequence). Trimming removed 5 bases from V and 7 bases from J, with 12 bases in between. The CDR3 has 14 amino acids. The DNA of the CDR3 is TGTGCCAGCAGTCTAACAGGGTGGAATTCACCCCTCCACTTT. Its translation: CASSLTGWNSPLHF.

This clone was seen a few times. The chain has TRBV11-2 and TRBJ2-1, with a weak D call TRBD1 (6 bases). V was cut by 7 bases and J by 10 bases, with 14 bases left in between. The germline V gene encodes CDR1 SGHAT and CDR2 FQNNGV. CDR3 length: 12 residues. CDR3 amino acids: CASTTTGLEQFF. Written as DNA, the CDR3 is TGTGCCAGCACCACCACAGGGTTGGAGCAGTTCTTC.

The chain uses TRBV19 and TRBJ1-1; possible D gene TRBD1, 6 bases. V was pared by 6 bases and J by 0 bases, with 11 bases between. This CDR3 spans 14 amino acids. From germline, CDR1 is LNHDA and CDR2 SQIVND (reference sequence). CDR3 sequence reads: CASRYRDVNTEAFF. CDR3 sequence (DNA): TGTGCCAGTAGGTACAGGGACGTGAACACTGAAGCTTTCTTT.

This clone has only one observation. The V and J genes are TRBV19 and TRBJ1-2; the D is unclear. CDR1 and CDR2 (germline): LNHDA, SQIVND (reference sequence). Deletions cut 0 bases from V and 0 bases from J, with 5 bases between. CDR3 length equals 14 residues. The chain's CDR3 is CASSIEPANYGYTF. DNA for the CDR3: TGTGCCAGTAGTATAGAACCAGCTAACTATGGCTACACCTTC.

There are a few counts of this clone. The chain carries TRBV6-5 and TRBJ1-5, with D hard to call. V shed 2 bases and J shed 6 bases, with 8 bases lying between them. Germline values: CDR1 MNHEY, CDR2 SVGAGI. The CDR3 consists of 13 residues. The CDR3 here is CASSYGESQPQHF. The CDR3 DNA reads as TGTGCCAGCAGTTACGGAGAAAGTCAGCCCCAGCATTTT.